These 7 T cell receptor beta chains share one sample of origin, sequenced in a study of blood T cell repertoires in COVID-19. Profiled with immunoSEQ multiplex PCR; TCRdb holds only in-frame clones, not every one. In the table there are around 40,000 clones, around 90% of which are singletons. Input material: peripheral blood. Receptors originate from a man in his forties or fifties with active COVID-19.

The chain links TRBV28 to TRBJ1-5, with a possible D match to TRBD1 (6 bases). Germline assignment: CDR1 MDHEN and CDR2 SYDVKM. The CDR3 runs 14 residues. The ends were cut back, 5 bases at V and 7 bases at J, with 15 bases in the middle. CDR3 loop: CASSPGEINQPQHF. The DNA for the CDR3 is TGTGCCAGCAGTCCAGGGGAAATCAACCAGCCCCAGCATTTT.

The J gene is TRBJ2-1, the V gene TRBV19; TRBD2 matches 10 bases. J lost 6 bases, V lost 3 bases, and 2 bases had no gene match. Per the germline V gene, CDR1 is LNHDA and CDR2 is SQIVND (reference sequence). CDR3 length: 14 residues. In nucleotides, the CDR3 is TGTGCCAGTAGTATTCGGACTAGCGGCAATGAGCAGTTCTTC. Translating gives CASSIRTSGNEQFF.

The chain recombines TRBV6-4 with TRBJ2-1; the match to TRBD2 covers 12 bases. CDR3 length equals 15 residues. The trim removed 5 bases at V and 8 bases at J, leaving 7 bases unmatched. The V gene's germline CDR1 is MRHNA and CDR2 SNTAGT. CDR3 residues: CASSQTSGSTDEQFF. The CDR3, as DNA: TGTGCCAGCAGTCAGACTAGCGGGAGTACAGATGAGCAGTTCTTC.

This clone appeared many times. The chain couples TRBV19 to TRBJ2-7, with 8 bases identical to TRBD2. The germline gives CDR1 LNHDA, CDR2 SQIVND (reference sequence). Losses at the gene ends were 2 bases for V and 0 bases for J; bases not matched to a gene: 3. The CDR3 totals 15 residues. The CDR3 spells CASSIPSGSSYEQYF. CDR3 DNA sequence: TGTGCCAGTAGTATACCCAGCGGGAGCTCCTACGAGCAGTACTTC.

V usage is TRBV7-9 and J usage is TRBJ2-2, with 11 bases fitting TRBD2. Trimming removed 1 base from V and 3 bases from J; junction bases left unmatched: 4. This CDR3 spans 17 amino acids. Germline CDR1 and CDR2: SEHNR and FQNEAQ (reference sequence). The CDR3 sequence: CASSLVRLAGHTGELFF. CDR3 in DNA: TGTGCCAGCAGCTTAGTGCGACTAGCGGGACACACCGGGGAGCTGTTTTTT.

This clone was detected a few times. J is TRBJ2-1 and V is TRBV14, with 13 bases fitting TRBD2. This CDR3 is 16 amino acids long. V gave up 5 bases and J gave up 7 bases; unmatched junction bases: 8. Germline V gives CDR1 SGHDN, CDR2 FVKESK. DNA of the CDR3: TGTGCCAGCAGCACCGGACTAGCGGGAGTGGGAAATGAGCAGTTCTTC. Its translation is CASSTGLAGVGNEQFF. The whole variable domain, remainder taken from reference TRBV14 and TRBJ2-1, is EAGVTQFPSHSVIEKGQTVTLRCDPISGHDNLYWYRRVMGKEIKFLLHFVKESKQDESGMPNNRFLAERTGGTYSTLKVQPAELEDSGVYFCASSTGLAGVGNEQFFGPGTRLTVL.

V usage is TRBV19 and J usage is TRBJ2-7; D is undetermined. V was shortened by 5 bases and J by 2 bases, with 10 bases between the two germline ends. The CDR3 extends over 13 amino acids. Germline CDR1 is LNHDA and CDR2 is SQIVND (reference sequence). Here the CDR3 DNA reads TGTGCCAGTAGTGCAGGTCAGACCTACGAGCAGTACTTC. This gives the protein CASSAGQTYEQYF.